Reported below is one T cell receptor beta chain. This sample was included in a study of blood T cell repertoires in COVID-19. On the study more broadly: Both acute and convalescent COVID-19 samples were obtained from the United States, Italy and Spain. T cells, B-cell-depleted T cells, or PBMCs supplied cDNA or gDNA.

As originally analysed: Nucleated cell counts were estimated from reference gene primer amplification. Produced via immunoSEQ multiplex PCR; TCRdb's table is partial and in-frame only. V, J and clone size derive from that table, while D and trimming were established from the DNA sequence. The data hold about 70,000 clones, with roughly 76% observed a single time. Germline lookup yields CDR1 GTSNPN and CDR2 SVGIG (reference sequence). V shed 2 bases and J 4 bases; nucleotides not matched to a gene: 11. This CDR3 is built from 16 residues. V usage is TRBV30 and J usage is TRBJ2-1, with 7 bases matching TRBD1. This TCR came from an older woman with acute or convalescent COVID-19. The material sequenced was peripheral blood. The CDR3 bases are TGTGCCTGGAGTCGGCCCCGGGACAGTCGATACAATGAGCAGTTCTTC. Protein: CAWSRPRDSRYNEQFF.